This passage covers 27 T cell receptor beta chains from one sample sequenced in a study of technical replicates of blood from a handful of donors. The data were produced by immunoSEQ multiplex PCR, yet TCRdb's version contains in-frame clones alone and is incomplete. The table lists tens of thousands of clones, 85% to 95% of them singletons, with around 0.43% in the top ten. Sequencing used T cells isolated from PBMCs. These receptors were collected from a human donor in good health.

The CDR3 DNA is TGTGCCAGCAGAACACGGACACCCATATTGAATCAGCCCCAGCATTTT. It yields the protein CASRTRTPILNQPQHF. This chain links TRBV7-9 with TRBJ1-5, with a possible D match to TRBD1 (5 bases). The germline gives CDR1 SEHNR, CDR2 FQNEAQ (reference sequence). Deletions cut 6 bases from V and 4 bases from J, with 19 bases between. The CDR3 is 16 residues long.

This chain connects TRBV28 to TRBJ1-1, with 10 bases identical to TRBD1. The V gene end was trimmed by 9 bases and the J gene end by 6 bases; junction bases not matched to a gene: 7. This CDR3 has 13 amino acids. Germline CDR1 and CDR2: MDHEN and SYDVKM. This CDR3 reads CASTGTGVSEAFF. CDR3 in DNA: TGTGCCAGTACCGGGACAGGGGTATCTGAAGCTTTCTTT.

The chain combines TRBV27 with TRBJ2-3; 9 bases agree with TRBD1. Germline V gives CDR1 MNHEY, CDR2 SMNVEV (reference sequence). Germline trimming cut 7 bases from V and 1 base from J; bases unmatched to any gene: 6. The CDR3 is 15 residues long. In DNA form, the CDR3 reads TGTGCCAGCAAAGTTTGGACAGGGGGCACAGATACGCAGTATTTT. It encodes CASKVWTGGTDTQYF.

The chain recombines TRBV15 with TRBJ2-1; a weak D match, TRBD2 (5 bases). V lost 0 bases to trimming and J lost 5 bases, with 11 bases between them. The CDR3 runs 15 residues. The germline V gene has CDR1 LNHNV and CDR2 YYDKDF (reference sequence). The CDR3 DNA is TGTGCCACCAGCAGAGATGAGTCGGAGGACAATGAGCAGTTCTTC. This gives the protein CATSRDESEDNEQFF.

This chain uses TRBV6-6 with TRBJ2-5; 14 bases align to TRBD2. V shed 4 bases, J shed 3 bases, and the junction held 1 base outside the gene matches. Per the germline V gene, CDR1 is MNHNY and CDR2 is SVGAGI (reference sequence). The CDR3 contains 15 residues. The CDR3 is CASSSGLAGEETQYF. The CDR3 nucleotides are TGTGCCAGCAGTTCGGGACTAGCGGGAGAAGAGACCCAGTACTTC.

For this clone: Other nucleotide sequences in the sample specify the same CDR3. The rearrangement joins TRBV5-1 to TRBJ2-3; 7 bases map to TRBD1. J lost 3 bases, V lost 4 bases, and 2 bases had no gene match. Germline V CDR1 and CDR2: SGHRS, YFSETQ. This CDR3 has 13 amino acids. The CDR3 nucleotides are TGCGCCAGCAGCCTACAGGGGACAGATACGCAGTATTTT. Encoded protein: CASSLQGTDTQYF.

The rearrangement links TRBV14 to TRBJ2-3, with TRBD1 matching over 8 bases. V gave up 4 bases and J gave up 4 bases; unmatched junction bases: 19. The CDR3 extends over 19 amino acids. Germline CDR1 and CDR2: SGHDN and FVKESK. CDR3 sequence: CASSPPRAWTGRFSDTQYF. The CDR3 bases are TGTGCCAGCAGCCCCCCCCGGGCTTGGACAGGGAGGTTCTCAGATACGCAGTATTTT.

This chain links TRBV13 with TRBJ2-7; no definite D call. The CDR3 extends over 12 amino acids. Germline lookup yields CDR1 PRHDT and CDR2 FYEKMQ (reference sequence). Trimming removed 1 base from V and 6 bases from J, with 7 bases in between. The CDR3 protein is CASSLERAEQYF. CDR3 sequence (DNA): TGTGCCAGCAGCTTAGAGAGAGCCGAGCAGTACTTC.

The chain employs TRBV7-9 and TRBJ1-1; TRBD1 might be the D (5 bases). The length of the CDR3 is 18 residues. CDR1 and CDR2 (germline): SEHNR, FQNEAQ (reference sequence). The V end was cut by 5 bases, the J end by 0 bases, with 22 bases between. The DNA for the CDR3 is TGTGCCAGCAGCCCTCCCTTGGGGGAGGGGAACATGAACACTGAAGCTTTCTTT. It translates to CASSPPLGEGNMNTEAFF.

This clone has just one count. The chain joins TRBV7-9 to TRBJ2-3; D gene uncertain. Deletions cut 0 bases from V and 2 bases from J, with 6 bases between. Germline values: CDR1 SEHNR, CDR2 FQNEAQ (reference sequence). The CDR3 runs 14 residues. The CDR3 loop reads CASSLAAITDTQYF. As DNA, the CDR3 is TGTGCCAGCAGCTTAGCGGCCATCACAGATACGCAGTATTTT.

CDR3: CASSSLNQPQHF. DNA for the CDR3: TGTGCCAGCTCGAGTCTCAATCAGCCCCAGCATTTT. The rearrangement links TRBV27 to TRBJ1-5; D not resolved. Germline-derived CDR1 and CDR2 are MNHEY and SMNVEV (reference sequence). V was pared by 8 bases and J by 3 bases, with 8 bases between. This CDR3 is built from 12 residues.

This clone was seen just once. The chain employs TRBV19 and TRBJ1-3; 7 nucleotides match TRBD1. The germline V gene has CDR1 LNHDA and CDR2 SQIVND (reference sequence). There are 15 residues in the CDR3. The V segment lost 1 base and the J segment 2 bases; nucleotides outside the gene matches: 2. The chain's CDR3 is CASSIGDSPGNTIYF. CDR3 nucleotide sequence: TGTGCCAGTAGTATAGGGGACAGTCCTGGAAACACCATATATTTT.

The rearrangement links TRBV28 to TRBJ2-1; 10 bases are shared with TRBD2. The V gene's germline CDR1 is MDHEN and CDR2 SYDVKM. There are 14 residues in the CDR3. The V and J ends lost 8 bases and 7 bases, in that order; junction bases with no gene match: 8. The CDR3 DNA follows: TGTGCCAGCGACACTAGCGGGATACGTAATGAGCAGTTCTTC. Protein product: CASDTSGIRNEQFF. Based on the CDR3 plus reference TRBV28 and TRBJ2-1, the full variable domain is DVKVTQSSRYLVKRTGEKVFLECVQDMDHENMFWYRQDPGLGLRLIYFSYDVKMKEKGDIPEGYSVSREKKERFSLILESASTNQTSMYLCASDTSGIRNEQFFGPGTRLTVL.

The rearrangement joins TRBV10-1 to TRBJ1-1; D might be TRBD1 (5 bases). The CDR3 sequence is 15 residues long. CDR1 and CDR2 (germline): WNHNN, SYGVQD (reference sequence). Trimming stripped 0 bases from V and 3 bases from J, with 11 bases between. CDR3 in DNA: TGCGCCAGCAGTGAGTCGGGGGGGGGAGACACTGAAGCTTTCTTT. Translating gives CASSESGGGDTEAFF.

The V and J genes are TRBV28 and TRBJ1-5; D is uncertain. The CDR3 is 15 amino acids. Germline V gene data show CDR1 as MDHEN and CDR2 as SYDVKM. Trimming took off 5 bases at V and 4 bases at J, with 15 bases between the two ends. This CDR3 reads CASSPAGRSNQPQHF. CDR3 bases: TGTGCCAGCAGTCCCGCGGGGAGGAGTAATCAGCCCCAGCATTTT.

The chain links TRBV7-2 to TRBJ1-2; D unclear. CDR3 size: 13 residues. Germline V gene sequence: CDR1 SGHTA, CDR2 FQGNSA. Trimming shortened V by 7 bases and J by 2 bases, and 11 bases separated the two germline ends. CDR3 sequence: CASNLGRNYGYTF. In DNA, the CDR3 is TGTGCCAGCAATCTGGGCCGAAACTATGGCTACACCTTC.

V usage is TRBV12-5 and J usage is TRBJ2-2, with D unclear. V dropped 2 bases and J dropped 5 bases, with 12 bases sitting between them. CDR3 length: 15 amino acids. Germline V gives CDR1 LGHNT, CDR2 FRNRAP. In DNA, the CDR3 is TGTGCTAGTGGTTTGATCATTAGCATAACCGGGGAGCTGTTTTTT. Translated: CASGLIISITGELFF.

The table lists this clone with a count of one. The V gene is TRBV19, the J gene TRBJ1-2; possibly TRBD1 for D (6 bases). Trimming cost V 5 bases and J 4 bases, with 14 bases left between them. The CDR3 is 14 amino acids. Germline-derived CDR1 and CDR2 are LNHDA and SQIVND (reference sequence). CDR3 sequence (DNA): TGTGCCAGTAGTCCCCCGGGGGGCGGCTATGGCTACACCTTC. The encoded protein is CASSPPGGGYGYTF.

The V gene is TRBV19, the J gene TRBJ1-1; 8 positions agree with TRBD1. The CDR3 extends over 18 amino acids. Trimming took 3 bases from V and 3 from J; bases not matched to a gene: 15. Germline values: CDR1 LNHDA, CDR2 SQIVND (reference sequence). The CDR3 spells CASSMGVSGGEEDTEAFF. Written as DNA, the CDR3 is TGTGCCAGTAGTATGGGCGTGTCAGGGGGCGAGGAAGACACTGAAGCTTTCTTT.

The rearrangement uses TRBV11-2 and TRBJ1-1; 10 nucleotides line up with TRBD1. The germline gives CDR1 SGHAT, CDR2 FQNNGV. The CDR3 consists of 14 residues. Losses at the gene ends were 2 bases for V and 12 bases for J; bases not matched to a gene: 9. CDR3 amino acids: CASSLNSVDRGPFF. Here the CDR3 DNA reads TGTGCCAGCAGCTTAAACTCGGTCGACAGGGGGCCTTTCTTT.

The rearrangement links TRBV5-1 to TRBJ1-2; D uncertain. CDR3 length: 16 residues. Germline CDR1 is SGHRS and CDR2 is YFSETQ. V dropped 0 bases and J dropped 3 bases, with 15 bases sitting between them. CDR3: CASSLGGREWDYGYTF. DNA of the CDR3: TGCGCCAGCAGCTTGGGAGGCCGTGAGTGGGACTATGGCTACACCTTC. Together with reference TRBV5-1 and TRBJ1-2, the CDR3 gives the full variable domain: KAGVTQTPRYLIKTRGQQVTLSCSPISGHRSVSWYQQTPGQGLQFLFEYFSETQRNKGNFPGRFSGRQFSNSRSEMNVSTLELGDSALYLCASSLGGREWDYGYTFGSGTRLTVV.

This clone was observed a single time. V is TRBV10-3 and J is TRBJ1-2; D remains unclear. This CDR3 has 12 amino acids. Trimming removed 9 bases at V and 6 bases at J, with 14 bases between. The germline CDR1 and CDR2 sequences are ENHRY and SYGVKD. In DNA, the CDR3 is TGTGCCATAGAGACAAGGCCGAATGGCTACACCTTC. Translating it yields CAIETRPNGYTF.

The V call is TRBV11-2, the J call TRBJ1-3; D gene uncertain. This CDR3 contains 13 residues. Trimming shortened V by 5 bases and J by 8 bases, and 13 bases separated the two germline ends. In germline, CDR1 is SGHAT, CDR2 FQNNGV. CDR3: CASSRDGFYTIYF. As DNA, the CDR3 is TGTGCCAGCAGCCGAGACGGGTTTTACACCATATATTTT.

The V call is TRBV2, the J call TRBJ2-5; D not certain. The ends were cut back, 7 bases at V and 0 bases at J, with 15 bases in the middle. Germline CDR1 SNHLY, CDR2 FYNNEI. The CDR3 sequence is 15 residues long. CDR3 sequence (DNA): TGTGCCAGCACCCTATCCAGACTGAACCAAGAGACCCAGTACTTC. Its protein is CASTLSRLNQETQYF. Together with reference TRBV2 and TRBJ2-5, the CDR3 gives the full variable domain: EPEVTQTPSHQVTQMGQEVILRCVPISNHLYFYWYRQILGQKVEFLVSFYNNEISEKSEIFDDQFSVERPDGSNFTLKIRSTKLEDSAMYFCASTLSRLNQETQYFGPGTRLLVL.

The rearrangement uses TRBV7-8 and TRBJ2-2, with 13 positions matching TRBD2. V lost 6 bases to trimming and J lost 5 bases; unmatched junction nucleotides: 6. The length of the CDR3 is 16 residues. Germline-derived CDR1 and CDR2 are SGHVS and FQNEAQ. In nucleotides, the CDR3 is TGTGCCAGCAGTCGTGGGACTAGCGGGACGACCGGGGAGCTGTTTTTT. It encodes CASSRGTSGTTGELFF.

The chain uses TRBV10-3 and TRBJ2-7, with 12 nucleotides matching TRBD2. Germline trimming cut 6 bases from V and 3 bases from J; bases unmatched to any gene: 9. This CDR3 is 16 amino acids long. Per germline, CDR1 ENHRY and CDR2 SYGVKD. The CDR3 nucleotides are TGTGCCATCAGCCCCTCCAGACTAGCGGGAGTCTACGAGCAGTACTTC. It codes for CAISPSRLAGVYEQYF.

This rearrangement joins TRBV12-5 to TRBJ2-7, with 7 bases matching TRBD2. J gave up 5 bases and V 5 bases, and 12 bases lay outside the gene matches. The CDR3 has 15 residues. Germline assignment: CDR1 LGHNT and CDR2 FRNRAP. The CDR3 region is CASGPRGSGSHEQYF. CDR3 in DNA: TGTGCTAGTGGTCCTAGGGGTAGCGGGTCCCACGAGCAGTACTTC.